This is a list of T cell receptor beta chains from one sample in a study of shared clonotypes between healthy human individuals. Assay used: immunoSEQ multiplex PCR; TCRdb lists only in-frame clones, some missing. The sample carries millions of clones, 90% to 95% recorded once. Input material: naive CD4+ T cells sorted from blood. The origin of the receptors is a man in his late teens or twenties in good health. Each CDR3 is given with its conserved first and last residue. D genes are given only for firm matches. Only part of the rows carry a size: once, few, many, or a class if the clone is expanded.

v_call	j_call	clone_size	d_call	cdr3_length	cdr3_aa	cdr3_nt
TRBV6-5	TRBJ1-2	NA	TRBD1	14	CASRPHRDRGGYTF	TGTGCCAGCAGACCGCACCGGGACAGGGGGGGCTACACCTTC
TRBV30	TRBJ2-7	NA	NA	15	CAWPRGVREVSEQYF	TGTGCCTGGCCCAGGGGAGTCAGGGAGGTATCCGAGCAGTACTTC
TRBV25-1	TRBJ2-7	NA	NA	14	CASSEGPPSYEQYF	TGTGCCAGCAGTGAAGGGCCTCCTTCCTACGAGCAGTACTTC
TRBV5-1	TRBJ2-7	NA	NA	15	CASSLQGESSYEQYF	TGCGCCAGCAGCTTACAGGGAGAGAGCTCCTACGAGCAGTACTTC
TRBV5-4	TRBJ2-7	NA	NA	16	CASSSRTGFIAYEQYF	TGTGCCAGCAGTTCGAGAACAGGGTTCATCGCCTACGAGCAGTACTTC
TRBV9	TRBJ2-4	NA	TRBD1	20	CASSVEGIGTGSLAKNIQYF	TGTGCCAGCAGCGTAGAGGGGATTGGGACAGGGTCCCTAGCCAAAAACATTCAGTACTTC
TRBV6-6	TRBJ1-2	NA	NA	16	CASMGTPGATGGGYTF	TGTGCCAGCATGGGGACCCCGGGCGCTACGGGAGGGGGCTACACCTTC
TRBV18	TRBJ1-5	NA	NA	13	CASSSLLDQPQHF	TGTGCCAGCTCATCCCTCTTGGATCAGCCCCAGCATTTT
TRBV7-2	TRBJ1-5	NA	NA	13	CASSRRGNQPQHF	TGTGCCAGCAGCCGCAGGGGAAATCAGCCCCAGCATTTT
TRBV18	TRBJ1-2	NA	NA	14	CASSPLDSHYGYTF	TGTGCCAGCTCACCCTTGGACAGCCACTATGGCTACACCTTC
TRBV18	TRBJ2-1	NA	TRBD1	16	CASSPGWDRAYNEQFF	TGTGCCAGCTCACCCGGTTGGGACAGAGCTTACAATGAGCAGTTCTTC
TRBV5-1	TRBJ2-5	NA	TRBD1	13	CASSLQGAETQYF	TGCGCCAGCAGCTTACAGGGGGCAGAGACCCAGTACTTC
TRBV18	TRBJ2-7	once	TRBD1	15	CASSPTGTGAYEQYF	TGTGCCAGCTCACCGACCGGGACAGGGGCCTACGAGCAGTACTTC
TRBV5-4	TRBJ2-3	NA	TRBD2	17	CASSLAGLAVVGDTQYF	TGTGCCAGCAGCTTGGCCGGACTAGCGGTGGTGGGAGATACGCAGTATTTT
TRBV6-5	TRBJ2-7	NA	NA	13	CASSYRERYEQYF	TGTGCCAGCAGTTACAGGGAAAGGTACGAGCAGTACTTC
TRBV5-1	TRBJ1-1	few	NA	12	CASSPRVSEAFF	TGCGCCAGCAGCCCCAGGGTCTCTGAAGCTTTCTTT
TRBV18	TRBJ2-6	NA	TRBD2	18	CASSLGLASISGANVLTF	TGTGCCAGCTCACTGGGACTAGCGAGTATCTCTGGGGCCAACGTCCTGACTTTC
TRBV5-1	TRBJ2-7	NA	TRBD2	14	CASSVAGSSYEQYF	TGCGCCAGCAGTGTAGCGGGGAGCTCCTACGAGCAGTACTTC
TRBV7-2	TRBJ2-7	NA	TRBD2	15	CASSPAGDHAYEQYF	TGTGCCAGCAGCCCCGCGGGAGATCATGCCTACGAGCAGTACTTC
TRBV28	TRBJ2-6	NA	NA	15	CASISGSSGANVLTF	TGTGCCAGCATATCGGGAAGCTCTGGGGCCAACGTCCTGACTTTC
TRBV5-6	TRBJ2-5	NA	NA	12	CASTKYWETQYF	TGTGCCAGCACCAAGTATTGGGAGACCCAGTACTTC
TRBV28	TRBJ1-5	NA	NA	16	CASSLHRQGSNQPQHF	TGTGCCAGCAGTTTACATCGGCAGGGCTCCAATCAGCCCCAGCATTTT
TRBV5-1	TRBJ2-1	NA	NA	16	CASSLSPASRSDEQFF	TGCGCCAGCAGCTTGAGCCCGGCTTCGAGGAGCGATGAGCAGTTCTTC
TRBV5-6	TRBJ2-3	NA	NA	11	CASSQADTQYF	TGTGCCAGCAGCCAAGCGGATACGCAGTATTTT
TRBV6-1	TRBJ2-3	NA	TRBD1	15	CASSAGTGSFDTQYF	TGTGCCAGCAGCGCCGGGACAGGGAGTTTTGATACGCAGTATTTT
TRBV19	TRBJ1-2	NA	NA	14	CASSIFQANYGYTF	TGTGCCAGTAGTATATTTCAGGCGAACTATGGCTACACCTTC
TRBV19	TRBJ1-2	few	TRBD1	15	CASSTRPGTGDGYTF	TGTGCCAGTAGTACACGCCCCGGGACAGGGGATGGCTACACCTTC
TRBV6-1	TRBJ1-2	NA	NA	12	CASSEAGRAGSF	TGTGCCAGCAGTGAAGCGGGAAGGGCTGGGTCCTTC
TRBV15	TRBJ2-1	NA	TRBD1	19	CATSRAPPRQGLKGNEQFF	TGTGCCACCAGCAGGGCCCCCCCACGACAGGGGCTGAAAGGAAATGAGCAGTTCTTC
TRBV7-8	TRBJ1-6	NA	NA	19	CASSLEAKGNYWDNSPLHF	TGTGCCAGCAGCTTAGAGGCGAAGGGCAACTATTGGGATAATTCACCCCTCCACTTT
TRBV7-2	TRBJ2-7	NA	NA	15	CASSLVGSEPYEQYF	TGTGCCAGCAGCTTAGTGGGCAGCGAACCCTACGAGCAGTACTTC
TRBV30	TRBJ1-5	NA	NA	13	CAWSSTGNQPQHF	TGTGCCTGGAGTTCTACAGGGAATCAGCCCCAGCATTTT
TRBV6-6	TRBJ2-7	NA	NA	14	CASSLEGSSYEQYF	TGTGCCAGCAGTCTCGAGGGGAGCTCCTACGAGCAGTACTTC
TRBV4-1	TRBJ2-1	NA	TRBD1	14	CASSPLDRVGEQFF	TGCGCCAGCAGCCCGTTAGACAGGGTCGGTGAGCAGTTCTTC
TRBV5-1	TRBJ2-2	NA	TRBD2	16	CASSAKTSGGNGELFF	TGCGCCAGCAGCGCCAAGACTAGCGGGGGAAACGGGGAGCTGTTTTTT
TRBV5-1	TRBJ2-1	once	TRBD2	15	CASSPAGGSYNEQFF	TGCGCCAGCAGCCCAGCGGGAGGGTCCTACAATGAGCAGTTCTTC
TRBV10-1	TRBJ1-4	NA	NA	14	CASSDEGVYEKLFF	TGCGCCAGCAGTGACGAGGGTGTATATGAAAAACTGTTTTTT
TRBV11-1	TRBJ2-2	NA	NA	14	CASRPTANTGELFF	TGTGCCAGCAGACCAACAGCGAACACCGGGGAGCTGTTTTTT
TRBV19	TRBJ2-7	NA	NA	14	CASAGQLSSYEQYF	TGTGCCAGCGCCGGACAGTTGAGCTCCTACGAGCAGTACTTC
TRBV2	TRBJ2-5	NA	NA	13	CASSVYRGETQYF	TGTGCCAGCAGTGTCTACCGTGGGGAGACCCAGTACTTC